This passage covers 23 T cell receptor beta chains from one sample sequenced in a study of memory CD4+ T cells and cytomegalovirus serostatus. Only in-frame clones appear in the TCRdb table, and some are missing; sequencing was by immunoSEQ multiplex PCR. The sample lists around 63,000 clones; over 70% were seen once. Single viable CD3+CD4+CD8-CD45RO+ cells were sorted as the memory CD4+ T cells. Sequencing was carried out using memory CD4+ T cells from blood. The receptors here all came from an adult in good health and CMV-seronegative. Some clones in this sample may be carry-over from other donors' samples.

This chain links TRBV5-1 with TRBJ2-7, with D possibly matching TRBD2 (5 bases). The germline V gene has CDR1 SGHRS and CDR2 YFSETQ. The ends were cut back, 1 base at V and 0 bases at J, with 14 bases in the middle. The CDR3 is 16 residues long. The CDR3 spells CASSLLAQRFSYEQYF. The CDR3 DNA sequence: TGCGCCAGCAGCTTGCTCGCACAGCGGTTCTCCTACGAGCAGTACTTC.

The rearrangement links TRBV7-2 to TRBJ2-5; no definite D call. The CDR3 is 16 amino acids. With 1 base removed from V and 1 base from J, the gap between germline ends came to 13 bases. Germline loops: CDR1 SGHTA, CDR2 FQGNSA. DNA of the CDR3: TGTGCCAGCAGCTTAGGAGCCCCCCAACTCCAAGAGACCCAGTACTTC. As protein: CASSLGAPQLQETQYF.

This chain joins TRBV5-4 and TRBJ1-2; D gene uncertain. Per the germline V gene, CDR1 is SGHNT and CDR2 is YYREEE (reference sequence). CDR3 length: 13 residues. Trimming shortened V by 1 base and J by 3 bases, and 7 bases separated the two germline ends. The CDR3 sequence: CASSLPRDYGYTF. CDR3 sequence (DNA): TGTGCCAGCAGCTTGCCTAGGGACTATGGCTACACCTTC.

The CDR3 DNA sequence: TGTGCCAGCAAGGGACAGGACCCCTACGAGCAGTACTTC. Translated: CASKGQDPYEQYF. The rearrangement joins TRBV25-1 to TRBJ2-7, with TRBD1 matching over 8 bases. V lost 7 bases and J lost 2; bases outside the gene matches: 4. The germline V gene has CDR1 MGHDK and CDR2 SYGVNS. This CDR3 contains 13 residues.

The chain combines TRBV7-9 with TRBJ1-4; D is unclear. CDR3 size: 14 residues. CDR1 and CDR2 from the germline V gene are SEHNR and FQNEAQ (reference sequence). Trimming took off 7 bases at V and 0 bases at J, with 9 bases between the two ends. CDR3 nucleotide sequence: TGTGCCAGCAAAATGACCGCAACTAATGAAAAACTGTTTTTT. Translated: CASKMTATNEKLFF.

The chain joins TRBV18 to TRBJ2-5; the match to TRBD1 covers 8 bases. CDR3 length equals 14 residues. After removal of 4 bases from V and 1 base from J, the junction contained 2 bases not matched to a gene. Germline lookup yields CDR1 KGHSH and CDR2 LQKENI. This CDR3 is CASSLGTGQETQYF. CDR3 DNA sequence: TGTGCCAGCTCACTGGGGACAGGCCAAGAGACCCAGTACTTC.

V gene TRBV7-2 combines with J gene TRBJ1-2, with no clear D. The CDR3 has 15 amino acids. The germline V gene encodes CDR1 SGHTA and CDR2 FQGNSA. V dropped 2 bases and J dropped 4 bases, with 14 bases sitting between them. The CDR3 here is CASSLNSVLGYGYTF. In nucleotides, the CDR3 is TGTGCCAGCAGCTTAAACTCGGTTTTAGGCTATGGCTACACCTTC.

This clone appeared once. J is TRBJ2-5 and V is TRBV5-1, with TRBD1 as a possible D gene (5 bases). V was cut by 0 bases and J by 7 bases, with 10 bases left in between. From germline, CDR1 is SGHRS and CDR2 YFSETQ. This CDR3 is 13 amino acids long. DNA for the CDR3: TGCGCCAGCAGCTTGGAAGGGGCAGGGACCCAGTACTTC. Amino acid sequence: CASSLEGAGTQYF.

V is TRBV19 and J is TRBJ1-1, with 8 bases lining up with TRBD1. The CDR3 extends over 15 amino acids. The V and J ends lost 7 bases and 2 bases, in that order; junction bases with no gene match: 9. Germline V gene lookup returns CDR1 LNHDA and CDR2 SQIVND (reference sequence). The CDR3 region is CASNPEGQVNTEAFF. CDR3 DNA: TGTGCCAGTAATCCGGAGGGACAGGTAAACACTGAAGCTTTCTTT.

V gene TRBV18 combines with J gene TRBJ1-3, with TRBD1 identical over 11 bases. CDR1 is KGHSH and CDR2 is LQKENI in the germline V gene. CDR3 size: 18 residues. V was pared by 3 bases and J by 3 bases, with 10 bases of the junction left unmatched. For the CDR3, the DNA is TGTGCCAGCTCACCCCTGGACAGGGGGCTCGGAGTTGGAAACACCATATATTTT. It is translated as CASSPLDRGLGVGNTIYF.

The table lists this clone with a count of one. A junction boundary mismatches the germline segment, possibly from a read error. V is TRBV9 and J is TRBJ1-3; a weak D match, TRBD1 (6 bases). The CDR3 runs to 15 residues. Looked up from germline, CDR1 is SGDLS and CDR2 is YYNGEE. In nucleotides, the CDR3 is TGTGCCAGCAGCCTAATTAGCAGGGGTATTGGAGCCCTATCGTTT. It codes for CASSLISRGIGALSF.

The genes are TRBV10-3 and TRBJ1-2; 10 bases map to TRBD1. Per the germline V gene, CDR1 is ENHRY and CDR2 is SYGVKD. V was clipped by 10 bases and J by 6 bases; unmatched bases: 14. There are 15 residues in the CDR3. CDR3 protein: CATQDRDRGFDGYTF. In nucleotides, the CDR3 is TGTGCCACCCAAGACCGGGACAGGGGATTTGATGGCTACACCTTC.

The chain has TRBV5-1 and TRBJ1-1; D gene uncertain. CDR3 length: 14 residues. Germline V gene sequence: CDR1 SGHRS, CDR2 YFSETQ. Between the trimmed V and J ends, which lost 0 bases and 0 bases, there was a span of 6 bases. CDR3 sequence reads: CASSLGTVNTEAFF. As DNA, the CDR3 is TGCGCCAGCAGCTTGGGGACGGTGAACACTGAAGCTTTCTTT.

This clone is a singleton in its sample. J is TRBJ2-1 and V is TRBV5-4; 13 positions match TRBD2. CDR1 and CDR2 (germline): SGHNT, YYREEE (reference sequence). Trimming took 4 bases from V and 7 from J; bases not matched to a gene: 5. The CDR3 is made up of 15 amino acids. The CDR3 DNA reads as TGTGCCAGCAGCCCTACTAGCGGGGGGGCTAATGAGCAGTTCTTC. It yields the protein CASSPTSGGANEQFF.

The rearrangement links TRBV6-5 to TRBJ2-7, with D possibly TRBD1 on 6 matching bases. This CDR3 comprises 15 residues. Trimming shortened V by 5 bases and J by 4 bases, and 18 bases separated the two germline ends. Germline values: CDR1 MNHEY, CDR2 SVGAGI. CDR3 sequence: CASSPRQGLMYEQYF. As DNA, the CDR3 is TGTGCCAGCAGTCCACGCCAGGGGTTGATGTACGAGCAGTACTTC.

The genes are TRBV4-3 and TRBJ2-3; D perhaps matches TRBD2 (5 bases). CDR1 and CDR2 (germline): LGHNA, YSLEER. Trimming removed 0 bases at V and 1 base at J, with 17 bases between. The CDR3 covers 18 residues. The CDR3 is CASSQETSRGQRTDTQYF. In DNA, the CDR3 is TGCGCCAGCAGCCAAGAGACGTCGAGAGGGCAACGCACAGATACGCAGTATTTT.

This chain uses TRBV5-1 with TRBJ2-3, with D possibly being TRBD2 (6 bases). V was pared by 4 bases and J by 8 bases, with 20 bases between. Germline values: CDR1 SGHRS, CDR2 YFSETQ. The CDR3 contains 15 residues. The CDR3 nucleotides read TGCGCCAGCAGCCCGGAGACGGGAGCGGCCCCTACGCAGTATTTT. It codes for CASSPETGAAPTQYF.

The chain recombines TRBV7-2 with TRBJ2-5; TRBD1 might be the D (6 bases). Germline V gene sequence: CDR1 SGHTA, CDR2 FQGNSA. CDR3 length: 14 amino acids. V gave up 5 bases and J gave up 5 bases, with 15 bases separating them. CDR3 in amino acids: CASSPNRATETQYF. CDR3 nucleotides: TGTGCCAGCAGCCCGAACAGGGCTACGGAGACCCAGTACTTC.

The chain employs TRBV7-3 and TRBJ1-5, with D possibly matching TRBD1 (6 bases). Germline V gene data show CDR1 as SGHTA and CDR2 as FQGTGA. This CDR3 is 15 amino acids long. The V and J ends lost 6 bases and 4 bases respectively, with 16 bases between them. CDR3 region: CASRGIEGDNQPQHF. CDR3 in DNA: TGTGCCAGCAGGGGGATCGAGGGGGATAATCAGCCCCAGCATTTT.

The chain is built from TRBV5-6 and TRBJ1-6, with D perhaps matching TRBD1 (5 bases). Trimming took off 0 bases at V and 7 bases at J, with 8 bases between the two ends. Germline-derived CDR1 and CDR2 are SGHDT and YYEEEE. This CDR3 region has 14 residues. In DNA form, the CDR3 reads TGTGCCAGCAGCTTGGCCAGGGTAAATTCACCCCTCCACTTT. Protein sequence: CASSLARVNSPLHF.

The rearrangement joins TRBV6-1 to TRBJ1-3; 8 nucleotides align to TRBD1. J lost 0 bases, V lost 9 bases, and 7 bases had no gene match. Germline assignment: CDR1 MNHNS and CDR2 SASEGT. The CDR3 covers 15 residues. The chain's CDR3 is CASQGQANSGNTIYF. DNA of the CDR3: TGTGCCAGTCAGGGACAGGCAAACTCTGGAAACACCATATATTTT.

This chain joins TRBV7-9 and TRBJ2-1, with D hard to call. Trimming cost V 8 bases and J 3 bases, with 14 bases left between them. Germline V CDR1 and CDR2: SEHNR, FQNEAQ (reference sequence). The CDR3 is 14 amino acids. CDR3 sequence: CASRNRTVYNEQFF. CDR3 nucleotide sequence: TGTGCCAGCCGAAATCGGACGGTCTACAATGAGCAGTTCTTC. The full variable domain, with the rest looked up from reference TRBV7-9 and TRBJ2-1, is DTGVSQNPRHKITKRGQNVTFRCDPISEHNRLYWYRQTLGQGPEFLTYFQNEAQLEKSRLLSDRFSAERPKGSFSTLEIQRTEQGDSAMYLCASRNRTVYNEQFFGPGTRLTVL.

This chain uses TRBV7-9 with TRBJ2-6, with D possibly TRBD1 on 6 matching bases. CDR1 is SEHNR, CDR2 FQNEAQ, per germline (reference sequence). Between the trimmed V and J ends, which lost 4 bases and 0 bases, there was a span of 7 bases. The CDR3 is made up of 15 amino acids. CDR3 loop: CASSSRGSGANVLTF. The CDR3 region has the DNA TGTGCCAGCAGCTCCAGGGGCTCTGGGGCCAACGTCCTGACTTTC. The variable domain in full, completed from reference TRBV7-9 and TRBJ2-6, reads DTGVSQNPRHKITKRGQNVTFRCDPISEHNRLYWYRQTLGQGPEFLTYFQNEAQLEKSRLLSDRFSAERPKGSFSTLEIQRTEQGDSAMYLCASSSRGSGANVLTFGAGSRLTVL.